These 30 T cell receptor beta chains were all obtained from the same sample, sequenced in a study of radiation and T cells in renal cell carcinoma. Assay: immunoSEQ multiplex PCR; the TCRdb copy retains only in-frame clones and omits some. In the table there are some 60,000 clones, around 81% of which are singletons. The time point: blood 2 weeks post-SBRT. Documented treatment: 15 Gy SBRT to primary tumor, nephrectomy 4 weeks later. The sequenced sample was blood, obtained from a patient whose treatment included radiotherapy and nephrectomy. The receptors shown here come from a man aged 55-75 years with renal cell carcinoma.

This clone was detected only a few times. This chain connects TRBV7-2 to TRBJ1-2; 7 bases align to TRBD1. CDR1 and CDR2 from the germline V gene are SGHTA and FQGNSA. V lost 5 bases and J lost 8; bases outside the gene matches: 11. This CDR3 contains 14 residues. Written as DNA, the CDR3 is TGTGCCAGCAGCCCCGGGACAGCAATGGGGGGCTACACCTTC. Its translation is CASSPGTAMGGYTF. The full variable domain, its missing parts supplied by reference TRBV7-2 and TRBJ1-2, is GAGVSQSPSNKVTEKGKDVELRCDPISGHTALYWYRQSLGQGLEFLIYFQGNSAPDKSGLPSDRFSAERTGGSVSTLTIQRTQQEDSAVYLCASSPGTAMGGYTFGSGTRLTVV.

The chain joins TRBV19 to TRBJ1-3, with D possibly TRBD1 on 5 matching bases. Germline V gene data show CDR1 as LNHDA and CDR2 as SQIVND (reference sequence). The length of the CDR3 is 12 residues. The V end was cut by 1 base, the J end by 8 bases, with 6 bases between. CDR3: CASSIGGHTIYF. In DNA, the CDR3 is TGTGCCAGTAGTATAGGGGGACACACCATATATTTT. The variable domain in full, completed from reference TRBV19 and TRBJ1-3, reads DGGITQSPKYLFRKEGQNVTLSCEQNLNHDAMYWYRQDPGQGLRLIYYSQIVNDFQKGDIAEGYSVSREKKESFPLTVTSAQKNPTAFYLCASSIGGHTIYFGEGSWLTVV.

The J gene is TRBJ1-4, the V gene TRBV30; TRBD1 agrees at 9 bases. J was trimmed by 7 bases and V by 2 bases; bases with no gene match: 8. Looked up from germline, CDR1 is GTSNPN and CDR2 is SVGIG (reference sequence). The CDR3 covers 15 residues. CDR3 bases: TGTGCCTGGAGTAGGGGGGGACAGGGTGGTGAAAAACTGTTTTTT. It codes for CAWSRGGQGGEKLFF.

V is TRBV7-6 and J is TRBJ2-1, with 7 bases that match TRBD1. V was pared by 1 base and J by 7 bases, with 4 bases of the junction left unmatched. CDR1 is SGHVS, CDR2 FNYEAQ, per germline. The CDR3 extends over 14 amino acids. The CDR3 coding sequence is TGTGCCAGCAGCTTAGTGGCAGGGGGTAATGAGCAGTTCTTC. Amino acid sequence: CASSLVAGGNEQFF.

The gene calls are TRBV7-9 and TRBJ2-2, with TRBD1 matching over 10 bases. CDR1 SEHNR and CDR2 FQNEAQ come from the germline V gene (reference sequence). The CDR3 has 14 residues. Trimming cost V 6 bases and J 7 bases; bases outside gene matches: 5. CDR3 loop: CASSPDRGYGELFF. Written as DNA, the CDR3 is TGTGCCAGCAGTCCGGACAGGGGGTACGGGGAGCTGTTTTTT.

This clone was detected only a few times. This chain joins TRBV27 and TRBJ2-7; the match to TRBD1 covers 7 bases. Germline CDR1 reads MNHEY; CDR2 reads SMNVEV (reference sequence). The CDR3 totals 14 residues. The V segment lost 8 bases and the J segment 0 bases; nucleotides outside the gene matches: 7. The CDR3 nucleotides are TGTGCCAGCTCCTACAGGGGCAGCTCCTACGAGCAGTACTTC. The encoded protein is CASSYRGSSYEQYF.

V is TRBV5-1 and J is TRBJ1-2, with no clear D. Deletions cut 0 bases from V and 7 bases from J, with 7 bases between. There are 12 residues in the CDR3. Germline-derived CDR1 and CDR2 are SGHRS and YFSETQ. CDR3 nucleotides: TGCGCCAGCAGCTTGGAGATCGGTGGCTACACCTTC. It translates to CASSLEIGGYTF.

The V call is TRBV27, the J call TRBJ2-3, with 7 bases lining up with TRBD1. Germline values: CDR1 MNHEY, CDR2 SMNVEV (reference sequence). V was clipped by 2 bases and J by 8 bases; unmatched bases: 10. The CDR3 runs to 15 residues. CDR3 bases: TGTGCCAGCAGTTTACCGACAGGGTTTAGCAGTACGCAGTATTTT. Protein: CASSLPTGFSSTQYF.

This clone appeared a few times. Different DNA sequences within this sample yield the same CDR3. The chain joins TRBV19 to TRBJ2-5, with TRBD2 matching over 10 bases. Germline V gene data show CDR1 as LNHDA and CDR2 as SQIVND (reference sequence). The CDR3 extends over 14 amino acids. V dropped 5 bases and J dropped 4; count of bases not matched to a gene: 4. The CDR3 sequence: CASSFGTSAETQYF. As DNA, the CDR3 is TGTGCCAGTAGTTTCGGGACTAGCGCAGAGACCCAGTACTTC.

This clone came up once. V gene TRBV14 combines with J gene TRBJ2-1, with 7 nucleotides matching TRBD1. Unmatched junction bases numbered 12, after V lost 2 bases and J lost 2 bases. The CDR3 extends over 18 amino acids. Germline loops: CDR1 SGHDN, CDR2 FVKESK. The CDR3 loop is CASSQRRGQASTYNEQFF. For the CDR3, the DNA is TGTGCCAGCAGCCAACGGCGTGGACAGGCATCAACCTACAATGAGCAGTTCTTC.

This clone was counted only a few times. The V call is TRBV9, the J call TRBJ2-3, with 11 bases lining up with TRBD2. The V gene's germline CDR1 is SGDLS and CDR2 YYNGEE. Losses at the gene ends were 1 base for V and 2 bases for J; bases not matched to a gene: 6. This CDR3 comprises 17 residues. CDR3 residues: CASSVPLAGGTTDTQYF. The CDR3 DNA reads as TGTGCCAGCAGCGTACCGCTAGCGGGGGGAACCACAGATACGCAGTATTTT. The full variable domain, in which reference TRBV9 and TRBJ2-3 provide the parts outside the CDR3, is DSGVTQTPKHLITATGQRVTLRCSPRSGDLSVYWYQQSLDQGLQFLIQYYNGEERAKGNILERFSAQQFPDLHSELNLSSLELGDSALYFCASSVPLAGGTTDTQYFGPGTRLTVL.

The rearrangement joins TRBV10-2 to TRBJ2-7, with TRBD2 identical over 11 bases. V shed 9 bases and J 0 bases; nucleotides not matched to a gene: 4. The CDR3 is made up of 14 amino acids. Germline loops: CDR1 WSHSY, CDR2 SAAADI. The CDR3 bases are TGCGCCAGTATGGGGACTAGCGGCTCCTACGAGCAGTACGTC. Amino acid sequence: CASMGTSGSYEQYV.

This clone was recorded a few times. The chain is built from TRBV19 and TRBJ2-3, with 7 bases identical to TRBD2. The CDR3 is 14 residues long. Germline lookup yields CDR1 LNHDA and CDR2 SQIVND (reference sequence). V lost 3 bases, J lost 5 bases, and 5 bases stayed unmatched. The DNA of the CDR3 is TGTGCCAGTAGTATCTCTCCGGGGGGAGATACGCAGTATTTT. It codes for CASSISPGGDTQYF.

V and J are TRBV6-1 and TRBJ1-5; D call uncertain. CDR1 and CDR2 from the germline V gene are MNHNS and SASEGT. The CDR3 runs to 13 residues. V lost 2 bases and J 1 base, leaving 3 bases between the germline ends. CDR3 in amino acids: CASSEPSNQPQHF. In nucleotides, the CDR3 is TGTGCCAGCAGTGAACCCAGCAATCAGCCCCAGCATTTT.

The chain carries TRBV19 and TRBJ2-3; 8 positions agree with TRBD1. The CDR3 is made up of 13 amino acids. Trimming took 4 bases from V and 3 from J; bases not matched to a gene: 0. CDR1 is LNHDA and CDR2 is SQIVND in the germline V gene (reference sequence). DNA of the CDR3: TGTGCCAGTAGTAACAGGGGGACAGATACGCAGTATTTT. Translation gives CASSNRGTDTQYF.

This chain uses TRBV30 with TRBJ2-5, with 10 bases identical to TRBD2. The J segment lost 2 bases and the V segment lost 3 bases, leaving 9 bases of the junction unmatched. CDR3 size: 16 residues. Per the germline V gene, CDR1 is GTSNPN and CDR2 is SVGIG (reference sequence). Written as DNA, the CDR3 is TGTGCCTGGAGCTCCGGAACTAGCGGGGTTCAAGAGACCCAGTACTTC. Its translation: CAWSSGTSGVQETQYF.

The rearrangement joins TRBV27 to TRBJ1-4; no reliable D call. This CDR3 region has 14 residues. Trimming stripped 5 bases from V and 0 bases from J, with 7 bases between. Germline V CDR1 and CDR2: MNHEY, SMNVEV (reference sequence). The CDR3 sequence: CASSRQTTNEKLFF. CDR3 DNA: TGTGCCAGCAGTCGTCAAACAACTAATGAAAAACTGTTTTTT. The full variable domain, with the rest looked up from reference TRBV27 and TRBJ1-4, is EAQVTQNPRYLITVTGKKLTVTCSQNMNHEYMSWYRQDPGLGLRQIYYSMNVEVTDKGDVPEGYKVSRKEKRNFPLILESPSPNQTSLYFCASSRQTTNEKLFFGSGTQLSVL.

This CDR3 reads CASSQDLHSNQPQHF. CDR3 nucleotides: TGCGCCAGCAGCCAAGATCTTCATAGCAATCAGCCCCAGCATTTT. The gene calls are TRBV4-1 and TRBJ1-5; D is undetermined. Trimming removed 0 bases at V and 0 bases at J, with 6 bases between. CDR3 size: 15 residues. Germline CDR1 MGHRA, CDR2 YSYEKL.

This chain links TRBV2 with TRBJ1-5, with D hard to call. Germline V gene lookup returns CDR1 SNHLY and CDR2 FYNNEI. The CDR3 extends over 15 amino acids. With 4 bases removed from V and 2 bases from J, the gap between germline ends came to 12 bases. The CDR3 DNA reads TGTGCCAGCAGTGGGCAAGCTTATGGCAATCAGCCCCAGCATTTT. As protein: CASSGQAYGNQPQHF.

V is TRBV28 and J is TRBJ1-6; D is unresolved. Trimming cost V 5 bases and J 6 bases, with 14 bases left between them. The CDR3 has 15 amino acids. Germline V gene data show CDR1 as MDHEN and CDR2 as SYDVKM. The CDR3 loop reads CASSQNLRTNSPLHF. In nucleotides, the CDR3 is TGTGCCAGCAGTCAGAACTTACGAACTAATTCACCCCTCCACTTT.

The chain links TRBV6-1 to TRBJ2-1; perhaps D is TRBD1 or TRBD2 (5 bases each). Germline values: CDR1 MNHNS, CDR2 SASEGT. V dropped 5 bases and J dropped 7 bases, with 15 bases sitting between them. CDR3 size: 14 residues. CDR3 DNA sequence: TGTGCCAGCAGTCCTCGGGACCTTAGGAATGAGCAGTTCTTC. Its translation: CASSPRDLRNEQFF.

The chain employs TRBV6-6 and TRBJ1-1; the match to TRBD1 covers 9 bases. This CDR3 is built from 14 residues. V shed 3 bases, J shed 3 bases, and the junction held 2 bases outside the gene matches. Germline values: CDR1 MNHNY, CDR2 SVGAGI (reference sequence). CDR3 sequence reads: CASSYRTGDTEAFF. DNA of the CDR3: TGTGCCAGCAGTTATCGGACAGGGGACACTGAAGCTTTCTTT.

The rearrangement uses TRBV7-2 and TRBJ2-2, with TRBD2 matching 11 bases. CDR1 and CDR2 from the germline V gene are SGHTA and FQGNSA. The CDR3 length is 16 residues. V lost 3 bases, J lost 4 bases, and 4 bases stayed unmatched. The CDR3 coding sequence is TGTGCCAGCAGCTTTAGCGGGAGGGGTAGCACCGGGGAGCTGTTTTTT. Its translation: CASSFSGRGSTGELFF.

V and J are TRBV10-1 and TRBJ1-2; D not certain. The V gene's germline CDR1 is WNHNN and CDR2 SYGVQD (reference sequence). CDR3 length: 13 residues. V was trimmed by 4 bases and J by 2 bases, leaving 8 bases between them. CDR3 bases: TGCGCCAGCAGTGTACGGGCGAACTATGGCTACACCTTC. Its translation is CASSVRANYGYTF.

V is TRBV4-3 and J is TRBJ2-5, with D tentatively TRBD2 (5 bases). The assigned J gene may be wrong: the sequence end matches TRBJ2-7 better. Germline values: CDR1 LGHNA, CDR2 YSLEER. The CDR3 extends over 15 amino acids. The CDR3 loop reads CASSQRLTGSYEQYF. CDR3 DNA sequence: TGCGCCAGCAGCCAGCGACTAACGGGCTCCTACGAGCAGTACTTC.

J is TRBJ2-3 and V is TRBV5-1, with TRBD2 matching 11 bases. Germline V gene sequence: CDR1 SGHRS, CDR2 YFSETQ. The CDR3 is 16 amino acids. V was pared by 4 bases and J by 6 bases, with 10 bases of the junction left unmatched. CDR3 bases: TGCGCCAGCAGCCCGGGTATAGCGGGAGGGCCGGATACGCAGTATTTT. Translating gives CASSPGIAGGPDTQYF.

V gene TRBV9 combines with J gene TRBJ2-2, with 9 nucleotides matching TRBD2. Germline CDR1 is SGDLS and CDR2 is YYNGEE. J gave up 1 base and V 5 bases, and 0 bases lay outside the gene matches. The CDR3 length is 14 residues. In DNA, the CDR3 is TGTGCCAGCAGGCGGGAGGGGAACACCGGGGAGCTGTTTTTT. This translates into CASRREGNTGELFF.

This chain connects TRBV11-3 to TRBJ1-1; 9 positions agree with TRBD1. V lost 4 bases, J lost 5 bases, and 14 bases stayed unmatched. This CDR3 has 17 residues. Germline-derived CDR1 and CDR2 are SGHNT and YENEEA. Here the CDR3 reads CASSWAGQGLPRTEAFF. The CDR3 region has the DNA TGTGCCAGCAGCTGGGCGGGACAGGGACTTCCGAGGACTGAAGCTTTCTTT. Combining the CDR3 with reference TRBV11-3 and TRBJ1-1 gives the whole variable domain EAGVVQSPRYKIIEKKQPVAFWCNPISGHNTLYWYLQNLGQGPELLIRYENEEAVDDSQLPKDRFSAERLKGVDSTLKIQPAELGDSAVYLCASSWAGQGLPRTEAFFGQGTRLTVV.

This clone appeared once. This sequence joins TRBV4-1 and TRBJ1-2; 7 bases match TRBD1. This CDR3 contains 16 residues. CDR1 MGHRA and CDR2 YSYEKL come from the germline V gene. The V segment lost 1 base and the J segment 2 bases; nucleotides outside the gene matches: 7. The DNA of the CDR3 is TGCGCCAGCAGCCAAGCCTCACAGGGGCGGAACTATGGCTACACCTTC. It codes for CASSQASQGRNYGYTF.

The chain recombines TRBV7-9 with TRBJ1-2, with 9 bases lining up with TRBD1. Trimming cost V 4 bases and J 0 bases; bases outside gene matches: 3. This CDR3 comprises 15 residues. Germline-derived CDR1 and CDR2 are SEHNR and FQNEAQ (reference sequence). The CDR3: CASSWTGDPNYGYTF. CDR3 sequence (DNA): TGTGCCAGCAGCTGGACAGGGGATCCTAACTATGGCTACACCTTC.